The T cell receptor beta chain described here comes from a study of T cell responses to AZD1222 COVID-19 vaccine. Whole-study context: Second-dose groups at about 4 or about 12 weeks were pooled.

This clone was seen a few times. Its matching antigen is unknown. Its ends do not fully match the called genes, so a read error is possible. This CDR3 is 11 amino acids long. CDR1 and CDR2 (germline): DFQATT, SNEGSKA (reference sequence). The data were produced by immunoSEQ multiplex PCR, yet TCRdb's version contains in-frame clones alone and is incomplete. The sample contains around 95,000 clones, around 89% of which appear only once. Study observations and caveats: Only a handful of AZD1222 recipients were seropositive at baseline. Spike-specific TCR breadth rose after two AZD1222 doses, and depth rose as well.

The receptor was isolated from an adult in good health. The chain couples TRBV20-1 to TRBJ2-7; D is possibly TRBD1 or TRBD2 (5 bases each). The sequences come from peripheral blood, collected on day 0 of AZD1222 vaccination. The CDR3 sequence: CSASSPGPAIF. The CDR3 bases are TGCAGTGCTAGCAGTCCGGGGCCAGCGATTTTC.